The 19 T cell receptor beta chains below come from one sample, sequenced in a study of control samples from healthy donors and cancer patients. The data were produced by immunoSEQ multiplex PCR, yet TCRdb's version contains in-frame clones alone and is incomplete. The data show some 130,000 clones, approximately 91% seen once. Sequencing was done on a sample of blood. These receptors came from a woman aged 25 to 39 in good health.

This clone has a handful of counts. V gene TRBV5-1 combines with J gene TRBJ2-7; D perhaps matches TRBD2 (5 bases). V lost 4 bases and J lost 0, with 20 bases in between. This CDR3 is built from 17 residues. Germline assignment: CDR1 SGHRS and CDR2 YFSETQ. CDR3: CASSPIIGGQFSYEQYF. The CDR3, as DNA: TGCGCCAGCAGCCCGATTATAGGCGGGCAGTTCTCCTACGAGCAGTACTTC.

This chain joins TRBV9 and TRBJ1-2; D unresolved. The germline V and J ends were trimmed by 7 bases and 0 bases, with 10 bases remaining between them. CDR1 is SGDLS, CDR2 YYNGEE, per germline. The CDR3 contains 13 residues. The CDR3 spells CASVSEANYGYTF. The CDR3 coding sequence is TGTGCCAGCGTATCGGAGGCTAACTATGGCTACACCTTC. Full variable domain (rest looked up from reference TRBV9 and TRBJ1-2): DSGVTQTPKHLITATGQRVTLRCSPRSGDLSVYWYQQSLDQGLQFLIQYYNGEERAKGNILERFSAQQFPDLHSELNLSSLELGDSALYFCASVSEANYGYTFGSGTRLTVV.

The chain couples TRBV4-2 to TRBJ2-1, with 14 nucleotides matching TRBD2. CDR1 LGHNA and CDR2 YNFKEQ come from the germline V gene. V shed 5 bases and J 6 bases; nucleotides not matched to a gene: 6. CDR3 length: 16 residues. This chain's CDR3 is CASSGLGTSGSNEQFF. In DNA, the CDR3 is TGTGCCAGCAGCGGCCTGGGGACTAGCGGGAGCAATGAGCAGTTCTTC.

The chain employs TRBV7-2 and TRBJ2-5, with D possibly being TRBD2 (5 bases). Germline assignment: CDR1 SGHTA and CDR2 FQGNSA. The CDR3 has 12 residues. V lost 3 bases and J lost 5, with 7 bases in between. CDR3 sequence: CASSLEDETQYF. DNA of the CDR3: TGTGCCAGCAGCTTGGAGGACGAGACCCAGTACTTC.

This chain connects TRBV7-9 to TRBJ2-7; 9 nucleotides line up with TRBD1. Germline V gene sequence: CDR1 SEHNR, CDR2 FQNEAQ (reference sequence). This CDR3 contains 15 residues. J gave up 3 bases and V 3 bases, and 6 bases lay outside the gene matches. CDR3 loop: CASSFSQGAYYEQYF. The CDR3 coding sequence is TGTGCCAGCAGCTTTTCACAGGGGGCCTACTACGAGCAGTACTTC. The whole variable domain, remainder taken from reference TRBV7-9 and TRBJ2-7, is DTGVSQNPRHKITKRGQNVTFRCDPISEHNRLYWYRQTLGQGPEFLTYFQNEAQLEKSRLLSDRFSAERPKGSFSTLEIQRTEQGDSAMYLCASSFSQGAYYEQYFGPGTRLTVT.

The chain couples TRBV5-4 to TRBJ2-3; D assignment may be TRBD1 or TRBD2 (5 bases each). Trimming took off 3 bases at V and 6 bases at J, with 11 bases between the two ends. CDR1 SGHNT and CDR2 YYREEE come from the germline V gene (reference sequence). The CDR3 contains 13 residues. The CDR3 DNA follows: TGTGCCAGCAGCTATCGGGGACCGGATACGCAGTATTTT. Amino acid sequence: CASSYRGPDTQYF.

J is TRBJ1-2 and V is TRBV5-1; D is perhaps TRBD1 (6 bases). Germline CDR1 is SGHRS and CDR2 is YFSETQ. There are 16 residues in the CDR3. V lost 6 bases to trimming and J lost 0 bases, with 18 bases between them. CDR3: CASTLLGGDTNYGYTF. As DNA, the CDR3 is TGCGCCAGCACCCTCCTGGGGGGGGACACTAACTATGGCTACACCTTC.

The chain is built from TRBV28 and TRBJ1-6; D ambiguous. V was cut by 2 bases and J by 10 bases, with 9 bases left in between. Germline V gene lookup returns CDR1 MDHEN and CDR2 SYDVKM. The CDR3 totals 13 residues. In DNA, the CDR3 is TGTGCCAGCAGTTTAGATGGCGGATCACCCCTCCACTTT. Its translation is CASSLDGGSPLHF.

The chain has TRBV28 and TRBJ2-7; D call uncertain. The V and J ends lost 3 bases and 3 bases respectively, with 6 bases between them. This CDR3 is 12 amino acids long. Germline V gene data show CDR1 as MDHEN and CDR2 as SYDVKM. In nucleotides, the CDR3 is TGTGCCAGCAGTTTCTTAGGCTACGAGCAGTACTTC. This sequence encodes CASSFLGYEQYF.

Here the CDR3 DNA reads TGTGCCAGCAGCTTTTCTACAGGGACGGGCACAGATACGCAGTATTTT. It specifies CASSFSTGTGTDTQYF. J is TRBJ2-3 and V is TRBV11-1; TRBD1 might be the D (6 bases). Germline CDR1 is SGHAT and CDR2 is FQDESV (reference sequence). Trimming took off 3 bases at V and 1 base at J, with 14 bases between the two ends. This CDR3 contains 16 residues.

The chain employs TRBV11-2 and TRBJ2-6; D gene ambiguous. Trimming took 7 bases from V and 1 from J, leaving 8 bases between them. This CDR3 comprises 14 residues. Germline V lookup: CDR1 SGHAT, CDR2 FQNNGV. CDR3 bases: TGTGCCAGCACCTCTATTTCTGGGGCCAACGTCCTGACTTTC. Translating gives CASTSISGANVLTF. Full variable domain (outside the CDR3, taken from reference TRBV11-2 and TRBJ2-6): EAGVAQSPRYKIIEKRQSVAFWCNPISGHATLYWYQQILGQGPKLLIQFQNNGVVDDSQLPKDRFSAERLKGVDSTLKIQPAKLEDSAVYLCASTSISGANVLTFGAGSRLTVL.

This CDR3 reads CASSRQGGNTEAFF. The CDR3 nucleotides are TGCGCCAGCAGCAGACAGGGAGGGAACACTGAAGCTTTCTTT. J is TRBJ1-1 and V is TRBV5-1; 7 nucleotides match TRBD1. After removal of 4 bases from V and 1 base from J, the junction contained 4 bases not matched to a gene. Germline CDR1 is SGHRS and CDR2 is YFSETQ. This CDR3 region has 14 residues.

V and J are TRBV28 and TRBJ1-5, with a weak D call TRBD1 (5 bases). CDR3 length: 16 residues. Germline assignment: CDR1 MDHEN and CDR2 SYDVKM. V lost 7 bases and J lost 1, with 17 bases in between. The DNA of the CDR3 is TGTGCCAGCACTCACTACAGGTCCGCAAGCAATCAGCCCCAGCATTTT. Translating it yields CASTHYRSASNQPQHF.

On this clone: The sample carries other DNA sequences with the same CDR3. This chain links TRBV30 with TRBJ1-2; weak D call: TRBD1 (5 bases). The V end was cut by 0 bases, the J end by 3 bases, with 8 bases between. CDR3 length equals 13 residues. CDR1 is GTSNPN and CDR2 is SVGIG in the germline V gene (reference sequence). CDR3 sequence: CAWSVGGDYGYTF. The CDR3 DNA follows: TGTGCCTGGAGTGTAGGAGGGGACTATGGCTACACCTTC.

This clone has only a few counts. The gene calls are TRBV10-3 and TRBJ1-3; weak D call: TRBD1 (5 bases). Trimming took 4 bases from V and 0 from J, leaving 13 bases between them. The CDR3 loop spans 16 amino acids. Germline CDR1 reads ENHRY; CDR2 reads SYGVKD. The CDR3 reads CAISGQTSFSGNTIYF. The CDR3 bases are TGTGCCATCAGTGGACAGACATCATTCTCTGGAAACACCATATATTTT.

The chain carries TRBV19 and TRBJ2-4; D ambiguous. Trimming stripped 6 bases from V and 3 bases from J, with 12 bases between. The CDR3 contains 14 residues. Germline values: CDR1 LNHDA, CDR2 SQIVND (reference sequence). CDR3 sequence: CASSVQHGKNIQYF. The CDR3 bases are TGTGCCAGTAGCGTACAACACGGCAAAAACATTCAGTACTTC.

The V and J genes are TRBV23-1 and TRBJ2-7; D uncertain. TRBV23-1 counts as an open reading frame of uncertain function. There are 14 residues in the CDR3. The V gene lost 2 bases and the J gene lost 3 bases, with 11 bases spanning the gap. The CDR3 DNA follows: TGCGCCAGCAGTCAACAGCGTTCAGACTACGAGCAGTACTTC. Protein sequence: CASSQQRSDYEQYF.

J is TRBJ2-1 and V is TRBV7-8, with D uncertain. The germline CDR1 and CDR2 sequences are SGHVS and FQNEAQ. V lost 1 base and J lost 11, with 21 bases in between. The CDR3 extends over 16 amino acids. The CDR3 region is CASSLDPLLGSKKQFF. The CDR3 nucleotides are TGTGCCAGCAGCTTAGACCCCCTCCTAGGCTCAAAAAAGCAGTTCTTC. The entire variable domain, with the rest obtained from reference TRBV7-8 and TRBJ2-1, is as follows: GAGVSQSPRYKVAKRGQDVALRCDPISGHVSLFWYQQALGQGPEFLTYFQNEAQLDKSGLPSDRFFAERPEGSVSTLKIQRTQQEDSAVYLCASSLDPLLGSKKQFFGPGTRLTVL.

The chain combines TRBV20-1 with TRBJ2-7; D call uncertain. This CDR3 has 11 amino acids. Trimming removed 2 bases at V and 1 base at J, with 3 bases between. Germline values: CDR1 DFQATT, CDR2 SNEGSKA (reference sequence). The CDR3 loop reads CSARNSYEQYF. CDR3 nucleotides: TGCAGTGCTAGAAATTCCTACGAGCAGTACTTC.